This T cell receptor (beta chain) was recorded in a study of T cells in localized non-small cell lung cancer. Study-level findings and limits: Clonality peaked in uninvolved adjacent lung rather than tumor.

Profiling relied on immunoSEQ multiplex PCR, and the TCRdb table lists in-frame clones only, not all of them. The data contain about 2,300 clones, just under 30% of them singletons. This clone was observed once. What it binds is not known. CDR3 length equals 13 residues. Looked up from germline, CDR1 is LNHDA and CDR2 is SQIVND (reference sequence). With V trimmed by 6 bases and J by 4 bases, 4 bases remained unmatched. The sequenced sample was normal lung tissue next to the tumor, obtained before any cancer treatment. This chain connects TRBV19 to TRBJ2-5; 8 bases match TRBD1. The source is a man aged 40 to 70 with stage I lung adenocarcinoma. The chain's CDR3 is CASSQTGAETQYF. The CDR3 coding sequence is TGTGCCAGTAGCCAGACAGGGGCAGAGACCCAGTACTTC.